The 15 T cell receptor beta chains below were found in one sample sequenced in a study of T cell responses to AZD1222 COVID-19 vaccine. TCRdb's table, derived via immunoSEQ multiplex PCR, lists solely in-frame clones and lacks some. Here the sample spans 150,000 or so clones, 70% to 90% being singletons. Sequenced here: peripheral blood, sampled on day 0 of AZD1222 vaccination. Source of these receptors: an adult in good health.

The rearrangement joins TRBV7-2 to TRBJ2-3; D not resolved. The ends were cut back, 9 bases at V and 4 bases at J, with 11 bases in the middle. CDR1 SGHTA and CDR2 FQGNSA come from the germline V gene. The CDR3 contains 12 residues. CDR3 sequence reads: CASTRAPDTQYF. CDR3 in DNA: TGTGCCAGTACTCGGGCCCCAGATACGCAGTATTTT.

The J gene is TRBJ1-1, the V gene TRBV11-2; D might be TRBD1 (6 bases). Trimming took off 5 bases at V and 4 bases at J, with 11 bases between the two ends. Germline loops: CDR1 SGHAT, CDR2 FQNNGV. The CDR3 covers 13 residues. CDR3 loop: CASSPPGATEAFF. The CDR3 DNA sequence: TGTGCCAGCAGCCCCCCGGGGGCCACTGAAGCTTTCTTT.

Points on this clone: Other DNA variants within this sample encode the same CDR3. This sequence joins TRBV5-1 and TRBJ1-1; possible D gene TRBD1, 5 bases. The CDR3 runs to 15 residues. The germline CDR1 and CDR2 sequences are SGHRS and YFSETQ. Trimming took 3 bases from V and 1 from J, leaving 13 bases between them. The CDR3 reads CASSSSGGGNTEAFF. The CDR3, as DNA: TGCGCCAGCAGCTCCTCCGGGGGGGGGAACACTGAAGCTTTCTTT.

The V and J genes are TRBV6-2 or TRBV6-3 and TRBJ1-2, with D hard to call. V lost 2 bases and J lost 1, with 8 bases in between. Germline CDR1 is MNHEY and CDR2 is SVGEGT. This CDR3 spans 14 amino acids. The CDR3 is CASSYTRLNYGYTF. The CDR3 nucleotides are TGTGCCAGCAGTTACACCCGACTTAACTATGGCTACACCTTC.

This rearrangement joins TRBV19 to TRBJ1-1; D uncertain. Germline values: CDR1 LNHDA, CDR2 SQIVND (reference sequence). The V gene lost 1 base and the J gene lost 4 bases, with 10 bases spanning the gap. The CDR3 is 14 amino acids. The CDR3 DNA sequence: TGTGCCAGTAGTATAGGGGAAGATAGCACTGAAGCTTTCTTT. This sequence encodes CASSIGEDSTEAFF. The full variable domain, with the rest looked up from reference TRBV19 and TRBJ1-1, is DGGITQSPKYLFRKEGQNVTLSCEQNLNHDAMYWYRQDPGQGLRLIYYSQIVNDFQKGDIAEGYSVSREKKESFPLTVTSAQKNPTAFYLCASSIGEDSTEAFFGQGTRLTVV.

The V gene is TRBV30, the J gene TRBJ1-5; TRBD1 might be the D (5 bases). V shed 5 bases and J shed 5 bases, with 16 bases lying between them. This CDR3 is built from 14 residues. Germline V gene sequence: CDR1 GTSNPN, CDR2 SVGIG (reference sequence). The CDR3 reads CAWGGTMGHQPQHF. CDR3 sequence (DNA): TGTGCCTGGGGGGGGACTATGGGGCATCAGCCCCAGCATTTT.

CDR3 sequence reads: CASSSRDSSYEQYF. In DNA form, the CDR3 reads TGTGCCAGCAGCTCCCGGGACAGTTCCTACGAGCAGTACTTC. This chain links TRBV7-6 with TRBJ2-7, with 7 positions matching TRBD1. The CDR3 has 14 residues. V lost 4 bases and J lost 1; bases outside the gene matches: 4. Germline V gene sequence: CDR1 SGHVS, CDR2 FNYEAQ.

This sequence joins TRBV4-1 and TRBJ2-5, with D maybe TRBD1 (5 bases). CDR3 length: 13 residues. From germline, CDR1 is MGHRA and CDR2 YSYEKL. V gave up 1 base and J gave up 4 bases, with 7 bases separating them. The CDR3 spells CASSQGGSETQYF. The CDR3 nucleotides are TGCGCCAGCAGCCAAGGGGGCTCAGAGACCCAGTACTTC.

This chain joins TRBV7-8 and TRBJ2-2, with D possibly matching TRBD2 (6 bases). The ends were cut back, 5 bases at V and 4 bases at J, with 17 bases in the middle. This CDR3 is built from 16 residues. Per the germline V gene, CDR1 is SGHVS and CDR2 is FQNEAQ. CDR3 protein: CASSASTSRFTGELFF. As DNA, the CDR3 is TGTGCCAGCAGCGCCTCGACTAGTAGGTTCACCGGGGAGCTGTTTTTT.

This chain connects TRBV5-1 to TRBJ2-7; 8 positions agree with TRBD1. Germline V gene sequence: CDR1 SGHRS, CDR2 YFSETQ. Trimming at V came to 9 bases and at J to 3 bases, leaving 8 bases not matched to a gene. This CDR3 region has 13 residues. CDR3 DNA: TGCGCCACCTCGGTTGACAGGGGCTACGAGCAGTACTTC. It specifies CATSVDRGYEQYF.

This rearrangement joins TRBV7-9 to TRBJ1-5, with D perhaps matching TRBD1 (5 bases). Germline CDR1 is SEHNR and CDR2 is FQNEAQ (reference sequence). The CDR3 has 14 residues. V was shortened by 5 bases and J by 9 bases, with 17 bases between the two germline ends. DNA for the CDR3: TGTGCCAGCAGCGGGACCAGCTACGGGGGGCCCCAGCATTTT. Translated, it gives CASSGTSYGGPQHF.

This CDR3 reads CSVGDNEQFF. CDR3 DNA: TGCAGCGTTGGGGACAATGAGCAGTTCTTC. The V gene is TRBV29-1, the J gene TRBJ2-1; no clear D. The CDR3 extends over 10 amino acids. Germline CDR1 is SQVTM and CDR2 is ANQGSEA. V shed 4 bases and J shed 5 bases, with 3 bases lying between them.

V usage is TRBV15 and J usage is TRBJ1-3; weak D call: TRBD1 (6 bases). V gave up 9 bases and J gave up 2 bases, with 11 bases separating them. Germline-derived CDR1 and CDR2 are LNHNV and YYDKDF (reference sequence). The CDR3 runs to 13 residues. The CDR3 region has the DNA TGTGCCACAAGGGGGGACCCTGGAAACACCATATATTTT. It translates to CATRGDPGNTIYF.

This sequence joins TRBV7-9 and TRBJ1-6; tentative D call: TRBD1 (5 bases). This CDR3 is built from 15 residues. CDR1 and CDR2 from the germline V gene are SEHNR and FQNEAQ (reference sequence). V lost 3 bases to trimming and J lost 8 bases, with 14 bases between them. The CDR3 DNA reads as TGTGCCAGCAGCTTGGGGACCCCAGCTGATTCACCCCTCCACTTT. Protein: CASSLGTPADSPLHF.

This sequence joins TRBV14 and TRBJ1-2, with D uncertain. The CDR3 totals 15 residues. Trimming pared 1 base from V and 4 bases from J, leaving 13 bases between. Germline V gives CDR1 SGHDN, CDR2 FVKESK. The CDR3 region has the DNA TGTGCCAGCAGCCAAGCTAGGCAGCCCCTCTATGGCTACACCTTC. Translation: CASSQARQPLYGYTF. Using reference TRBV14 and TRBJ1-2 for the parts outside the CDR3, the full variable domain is EAGVTQFPSHSVIEKGQTVTLRCDPISGHDNLYWYRRVMGKEIKFLLHFVKESKQDESGMPNNRFLAERTGGTYSTLKVQPAELEDSGVYFCASSQARQPLYGYTFGSGTRLTVV.